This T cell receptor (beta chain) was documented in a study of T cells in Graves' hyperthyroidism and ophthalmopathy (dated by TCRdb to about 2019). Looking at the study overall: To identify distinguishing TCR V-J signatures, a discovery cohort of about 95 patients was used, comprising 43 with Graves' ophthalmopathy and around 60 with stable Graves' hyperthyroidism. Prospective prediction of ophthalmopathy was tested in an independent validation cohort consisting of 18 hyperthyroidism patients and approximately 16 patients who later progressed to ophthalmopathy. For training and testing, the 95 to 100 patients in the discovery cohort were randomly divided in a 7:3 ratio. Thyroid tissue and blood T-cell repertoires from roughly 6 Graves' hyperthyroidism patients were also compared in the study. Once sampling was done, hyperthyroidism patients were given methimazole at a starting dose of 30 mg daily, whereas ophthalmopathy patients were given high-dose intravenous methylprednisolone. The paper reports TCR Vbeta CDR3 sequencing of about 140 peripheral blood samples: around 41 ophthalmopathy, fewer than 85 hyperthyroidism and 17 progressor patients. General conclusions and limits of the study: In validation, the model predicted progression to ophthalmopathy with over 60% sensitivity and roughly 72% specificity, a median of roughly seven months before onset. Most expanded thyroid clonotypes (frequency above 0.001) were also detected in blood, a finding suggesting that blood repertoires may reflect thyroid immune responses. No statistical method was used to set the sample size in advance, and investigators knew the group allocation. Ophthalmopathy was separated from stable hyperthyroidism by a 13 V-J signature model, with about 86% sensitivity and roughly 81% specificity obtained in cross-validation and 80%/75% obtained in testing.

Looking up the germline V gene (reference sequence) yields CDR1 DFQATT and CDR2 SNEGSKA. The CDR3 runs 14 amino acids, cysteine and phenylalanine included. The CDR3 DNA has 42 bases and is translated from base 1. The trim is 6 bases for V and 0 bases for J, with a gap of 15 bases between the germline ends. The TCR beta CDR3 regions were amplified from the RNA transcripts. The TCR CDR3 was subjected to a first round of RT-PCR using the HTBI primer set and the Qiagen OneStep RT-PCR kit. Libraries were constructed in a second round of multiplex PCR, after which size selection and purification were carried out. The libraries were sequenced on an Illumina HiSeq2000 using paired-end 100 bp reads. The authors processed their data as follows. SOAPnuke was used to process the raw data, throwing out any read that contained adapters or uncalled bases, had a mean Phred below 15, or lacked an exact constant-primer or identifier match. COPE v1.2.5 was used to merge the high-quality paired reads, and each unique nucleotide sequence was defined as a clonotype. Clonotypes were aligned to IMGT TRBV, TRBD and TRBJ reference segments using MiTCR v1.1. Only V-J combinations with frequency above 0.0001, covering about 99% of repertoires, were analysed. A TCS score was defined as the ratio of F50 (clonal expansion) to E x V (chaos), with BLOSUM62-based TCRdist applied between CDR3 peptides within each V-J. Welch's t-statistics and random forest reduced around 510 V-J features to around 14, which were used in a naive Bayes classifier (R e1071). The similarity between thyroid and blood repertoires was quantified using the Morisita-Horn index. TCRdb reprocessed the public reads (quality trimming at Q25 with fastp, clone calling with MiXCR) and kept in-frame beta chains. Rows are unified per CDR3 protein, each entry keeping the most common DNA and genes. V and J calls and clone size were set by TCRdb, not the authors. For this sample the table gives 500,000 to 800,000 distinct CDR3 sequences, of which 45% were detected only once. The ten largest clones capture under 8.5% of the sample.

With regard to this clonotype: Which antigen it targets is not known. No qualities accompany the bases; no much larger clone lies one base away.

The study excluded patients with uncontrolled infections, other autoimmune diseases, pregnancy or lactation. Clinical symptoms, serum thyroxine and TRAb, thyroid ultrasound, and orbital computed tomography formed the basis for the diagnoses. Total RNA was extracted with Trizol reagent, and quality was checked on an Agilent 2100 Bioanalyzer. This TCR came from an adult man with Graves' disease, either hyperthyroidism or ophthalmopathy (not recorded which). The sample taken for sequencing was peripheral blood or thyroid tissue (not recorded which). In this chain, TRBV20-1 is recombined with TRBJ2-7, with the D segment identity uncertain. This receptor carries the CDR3 CSATPDPSSYEQYF. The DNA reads TGCAGTGCCACCCCCGACCCGAGCTCCTACGAGCAGTACTTC.